Listed here is a single T cell receptor beta chain. Its target is not known. This entry is derived from a study of cytomegalovirus exposure and HLA in healthy donors. The CDR3 runs to 15 residues. The germline V gene encodes CDR1 GTSNPN and CDR2 SVGIG (reference sequence). V trimming: 2 bases; J trimming: 4 bases; junction bases outside the gene matches: 6. PCR was performed using 60 Vbeta and 13 Jbeta primers. Here immunoSEQ multiplex PCR was the method, and the copy in TCRdb shows in-frame clones only, minus some. This table has nearly 200,000 clones, roughly 81% appearing once. Study findings and constraints: Reportedly, HLA-A and HLA-B alleles of most subjects were accurately predicted from TCR beta. No immune exposure information besides CMV serostatus was available. Indistinguishable V segments, including TRBV6-2 and TRBV6-3, were excluded.

This sequence originates from a young woman in good health and CMV-seropositive. The sequenced sample consisted of PBMCs. V usage is TRBV30 and J usage is TRBJ2-7, with 12 bases that match TRBD2. CDR3 coding DNA: TGTGCCTGGAGTACGCCGGGACTAGCGGGTTACGAGCAGTACTTC. The encoded protein is CAWSTPGLAGYEQYF.